Each of the 32 T cell receptor beta chains below was sequenced from the same sample in a study of T cell repertoires in cytomegalovirus infection. These receptors lack a known antigen. TCRdb re-called the reads with MiXCR, one entry per CDR3 protein. Of under 300,000 distinct CDR3 sequences listed, approximately 22% are singletons. This specimen consisted of cultured PBMCs, obtained from culture after CMV antigen stimulation. These receptors were obtained from a human donor in good health (CMV status not recorded). Some clones in this sample may be carry-over from other donors' samples.

This clonotype was observed a few times. The CDR3 region is CASSLEGGLYEQYF. The CDR3 DNA reads as TGTGCCAGCAGCTTAGAGGGGGGGCTTTACGAGCAGTACTTC. The chain joins TRBV7-2 to TRBJ2-7; D is perhaps TRBD2 (7 bases). Per the germline V gene, CDR1 is SGHTA and CDR2 is FQGNSA. Between the trimmed V and J ends, which lost 1 base and 4 bases, there was a span of 11 bases. CDR3 length: 14 residues.

This chain connects TRBV28 to TRBJ2-1; either TRBD1 or TRBD2 may supply D (6 bases each). This CDR3 is 16 amino acids long. With 2 bases removed from V and 2 bases from J, the gap between germline ends came to 13 bases. Germline V lookup: CDR1 MDHEN, CDR2 SYDVKM. The chain's CDR3 is CASSLIGGLAYNEQFF. DNA of the CDR3: TGTGCCAGCAGTTTAATAGGGGGGCTTGCCTACAATGAGCAGTTCTTC.

The rearrangement uses TRBV6-1 and TRBJ2-2; no clear D. The CDR3 is 15 residues long. The V gene's germline CDR1 is MNHNS and CDR2 SASEGT. Trimming shortened V by 2 bases and J by 2 bases, and 9 bases separated the two germline ends. CDR3 protein: CASSEWWENTGELFF. The CDR3 bases are TGTGCCAGCAGTGAATGGTGGGAAAACACCGGGGAGCTGTTTTTT.

This clonotype showed up just a few times. V usage is TRBV12-3 or TRBV12-4 and J usage is TRBJ2-3, with 15 bases aligning to TRBD2. After removal of 5 bases from V and 2 bases from J, the junction contained 11 bases not matched to a gene. The CDR3 is made up of 19 amino acids. DNA of the CDR3: TGTGCCAGCAGTCCCGGACTAGCGGGAGGGAGAGCGGACACAGATACGCAGTATTTT. Translating gives CASSPGLAGGRADTDTQYF.

The rearrangement links TRBV10-2 to TRBJ2-4; TRBD1 aligns across 9 bases. The germline V gene encodes CDR1 WSHSY and CDR2 SAAADI. CDR3 length: 16 residues. J lost 7 bases, V lost 6 bases, and 13 bases had no gene match. This chain's CDR3 is CASRTGGSQGMNIQYF. CDR3 nucleotide sequence: TGCGCCAGCAGGACAGGGGGTTCCCAGGGTATGAACATTCAGTACTTC.

This clonotype was detected a few times. The chain recombines TRBV28 with TRBJ2-3; the match to TRBD2 covers 7 bases. The trim removed 3 bases at V and 1 base at J, leaving 13 bases unmatched. Germline CDR1 and CDR2: MDHEN and SYDVKM. The CDR3 has 18 residues. CDR3 nucleotides: TGTGCCAGCAGTTTCCCAATTTCTGCTAGCGGACGCACAGATACGCAGTATTTT. Amino acids: CASSFPISASGRTDTQYF.

J is TRBJ2-7 and V is TRBV6-2 or TRBV6-3; TRBD2 matches at 10 bases. V lost 6 bases, J lost 4 bases, and 9 bases stayed unmatched. The germline V gene encodes CDR1 MNHEY and CDR2 SVGEGT. The CDR3 consists of 15 residues. Here the CDR3 DNA reads TGTGCCAGCAGGCTACTAGCGGGAACACATTACGAGCAGTACTTC. It encodes CASRLLAGTHYEQYF.

This clonotype showed up just a few times. V usage is TRBV6-2 or TRBV6-3 and J usage is TRBJ2-1; TRBD2 aligns across 14 bases. The V gene's germline CDR1 is MNHEY and CDR2 SVGEGT. V lost 5 bases, J lost 1 base, and 7 bases stayed unmatched. This CDR3 has 18 residues. CDR3 DNA sequence: TGTGCCAGCAGTCACGGGACTAGCGGGAGTCTGTCCTACAATGAGCAGTTCTTC. This translates into CASSHGTSGSLSYNEQFF.

The CDR3 protein is CASSLGTGPAMGEQFF. DNA of the CDR3: TGTGCCAGCAGCTTGGGGACTGGCCCCGCAATGGGTGAGCAGTTCTTC. V usage is TRBV5-4 and J usage is TRBJ2-1; D might be TRBD2 (5 bases). The V gene lost 0 bases and the J gene lost 9 bases, with 19 bases spanning the gap. CDR1 and CDR2 (germline): SGHNT, YYREEE (reference sequence). This CDR3 is 16 amino acids long. The variable domain in full, with the rest retrieved from reference TRBV5-4 and TRBJ2-1, is ETGVTQSPTHLIKTRGQQVTLRCSSQSGHNTVSWYQQALGQGPQFIFQYYREEENGRGNFPPRFSGLQFPNYSSELNVNALELDDSALYLCASSLGTGPAMGEQFFGPGTRLTVL.

The chain employs TRBV5-1 and TRBJ2-7; 10 bases align to TRBD1. There are 15 residues in the CDR3. From germline, CDR1 is SGHRS and CDR2 YFSETQ. V shed 4 bases and J 2 bases; nucleotides not matched to a gene: 6. CDR3 coding DNA: TGCGCCAGCAGCGCAGGGACAGGGGTAACCTACGAGCAGTACTTC. It codes for CASSAGTGVTYEQYF. The entire variable domain, with the rest obtained from reference TRBV5-1 and TRBJ2-7, is as follows: KAGVTQTPRYLIKTRGQQVTLSCSPISGHRSVSWYQQTPGQGLQFLFEYFSETQRNKGNFPGRFSGRQFSNSRSEMNVSTLELGDSALYLCASSAGTGVTYEQYFGPGTRLTVT.

V usage is TRBV6-2 or TRBV6-3 and J usage is TRBJ1-2; no reliable D call. This CDR3 has 13 amino acids. CDR1 is MNHEY and CDR2 is SVGEGT in the germline V gene. Deletions cut 2 bases from V and 2 bases from J, with 6 bases between. The CDR3: CASSYRRNYGYTF. CDR3 DNA: TGTGCCAGCAGTTACCGCAGAAACTATGGCTACACCTTC.

This clonotype was recorded at least ten times. CDR3 sequence: CASSLASGRTQETQYF. CDR3 DNA: TGTGCCAGCAGCTTAGCATCGGGACGGACTCAAGAGACCCAGTACTTC. The J gene is TRBJ2-5, the V gene TRBV7-2; D may match TRBD1 or TRBD2 (5 bases each). Germline V gene data show CDR1 as SGHTA and CDR2 as FQGNSA. CDR3 length: 16 amino acids. Trimming took off 0 bases at V and 2 bases at J, with 13 bases between the two ends.

The rearrangement joins TRBV19 to TRBJ2-5; D ambiguous. Germline V gene sequence: CDR1 LNHDA, CDR2 SQIVND (reference sequence). The germline V and J ends were trimmed by 1 base and 4 bases, with 13 bases remaining between them. This CDR3 has 15 amino acids. This CDR3 is CASSIGRMAGETQYF. The CDR3, as DNA: TGTGCCAGTAGTATAGGCCGGATGGCCGGAGAGACCCAGTACTTC. Complete variable domain (other parts from reference TRBV19 and TRBJ2-5): DGGITQSPKYLFRKEGQNVTLSCEQNLNHDAMYWYRQDPGQGLRLIYYSQIVNDFQKGDIAEGYSVSREKKESFPLTVTSAQKNPTAFYLCASSIGRMAGETQYFGPGTRLLVL.

This clonotype was counted a few times. J is TRBJ1-1 and V is TRBV19; D is perhaps TRBD1 (5 bases). Germline V gene sequence: CDR1 LNHDA, CDR2 SQIVND (reference sequence). The V end was cut by 3 bases, the J end by 3 bases, with 20 bases between. This CDR3 is built from 17 residues. CDR3 nucleotides: TGTGCCAGTAGTATCGGCATAGGGGATACGTGGGACACTGAAGCTTTCTTT. This codes for CASSIGIGDTWDTEAFF.

Comment on this clonotype: Given a much more abundant clone one base away, this may be a read error. The rearrangement links TRBV19 to TRBJ2-6; D call uncertain. The V gene's germline CDR1 is LNHDA and CDR2 SQIVND (reference sequence). The CDR3 is 16 residues long. CDR3 region: CDSSIALLSGANVLTF. In DNA form, the CDR3 reads TGTGACAGTAGTATCGCTCTCCTCTCTGGGGCCAACGTCCTGACTTTC.

This clonotype was observed many times. The chain is built from TRBV7-2 and TRBJ1-2, with D possibly TRBD1 on 6 matching bases. V lost 4 bases, J lost 6 bases, and 18 bases lay in between. Germline-derived CDR1 and CDR2 are SGHTA and FQGNSA. The CDR3 sequence is 15 residues long. CDR3 nucleotides: TGTGCCAGCAGCTATTTACAGGGAAAGTCAGATGGCTACACCTTC. Its translation: CASSYLQGKSDGYTF.

This clonotype was counted ten times or more. J is TRBJ2-7 and V is TRBV11-2, with 9 bases aligning to TRBD2. With V trimmed by 3 bases and J by 2 bases, 11 bases remained unmatched. This CDR3 comprises 17 residues. Germline CDR1 is SGHAT and CDR2 is FQNNGV. CDR3 DNA: TGTGCCAGCAGCTTCCGTCTACCAGCGGGAGGACCCTACGAGCAGTACGTC. Protein product: CASSFRLPAGGPYEQYV.

This clonotype was seen a handful of times. The chain carries TRBV25-1 and TRBJ1-1, with TRBD1 matching 7 bases. The CDR3 loop spans 13 amino acids. Germline loops: CDR1 MGHDK, CDR2 SYGVNS. V gave up 4 bases and J gave up 3 bases; unmatched junction bases: 2. The CDR3, as DNA: TGTGCCAGCAGTGGCAGGGGGTACACTGAAGCTTTCTTT. This gives the protein CASSGRGYTEAFF.

This clonotype was observed at least ten times. This chain connects TRBV7-9 to TRBJ2-5, with 15 bases lining up with TRBD2. The CDR3 runs to 18 residues. The trim removed 5 bases at V and 5 bases at J, leaving 12 bases unmatched. Germline CDR1 reads SEHNR; CDR2 reads FQNEAQ (reference sequence). CDR3 residues: CASSPGTSGRLELETQYF. The CDR3 nucleotides read TGTGCCAGCAGCCCAGGGACTAGCGGGAGGTTGGAATTGGAGACCCAGTACTTC. Variable domain in full (rest from reference TRBV7-9 and TRBJ2-5): DTGVSQNPRHKITKRGQNVTFRCDPISEHNRLYWYRQTLGQGPEFLTYFQNEAQLEKSRLLSDRFSAERPKGSFSTLEIQRTEQGDSAMYLCASSPGTSGRLELETQYFGPGTRLLVL.

This clonotype was recorded many times. This rearrangement joins TRBV10-3 to TRBJ2-1; 10 positions match TRBD2. The CDR3 has 17 amino acids. Trimming at V came to 2 bases and at J to 5 bases, leaving 9 bases not matched to a gene. Germline loops: CDR1 ENHRY, CDR2 SYGVKD. The DNA for the CDR3 is TGTGCCATCAGTGAGAGGCTAGCGGGAGAGCTTAACAATGAGCAGTTCTTC. Translating gives CAISERLAGELNNEQFF.

The rearrangement links TRBV7-2 to TRBJ2-3; 8 nucleotides line up with TRBD2. The junction had 8 bases not matched to a gene; V was cut back by 3 bases and J by 6 bases. CDR3 length: 15 residues. Germline assignment: CDR1 SGHTA and CDR2 FQGNSA. The CDR3 protein is CASSFLAGGQDTQYF. The CDR3 DNA is TGTGCCAGCAGCTTTCTCGCGGGAGGTCAGGATACGCAGTATTTT.

The chain is built from TRBV27 and TRBJ2-1, with TRBD2 identical over 13 bases. The CDR3 has 20 amino acids. Trimming took 5 bases from V and 11 from J; bases not matched to a gene: 24. Germline V CDR1 and CDR2: MNHEY, SMNVEV (reference sequence). The CDR3 DNA reads as TGTGCCAGCAGTGGGACTAGCGGGATGGGGCCCTATGGCGTCCGGGGTCAGCAGTTCTTC. This codes for CASSGTSGMGPYGVRGQQFF.

The rearrangement links TRBV20-1 to TRBJ1-5, with D possibly matching TRBD1 (5 bases). The CDR3 is made up of 12 amino acids. V lost 2 bases and J lost 7, with 9 bases in between. In germline, CDR1 is DFQATT, CDR2 SNEGSKA (reference sequence). The CDR3 region is CSARRGSQPQHF. The CDR3 DNA is TGCAGTGCTAGAAGGGGTTCCCAGCCCCAGCATTTT.

This clonotype was observed a few times. V gene TRBV6-5 combines with J gene TRBJ2-7, with D unresolved. The germline CDR1 and CDR2 sequences are MNHEY and SVGAGI. V was shortened by 6 bases and J by 5 bases, with 20 bases between the two germline ends. The CDR3 extends over 15 amino acids. The CDR3 DNA reads as TGTGCCAGCAGGGGATTCACGACGAGTATTCACGAGCAGTACTTC. Translating gives CASRGFTTSIHEQYF.

This rearrangement joins TRBV20-1 to TRBJ1-2; 7 bases are shared with TRBD1. The CDR3 extends over 15 amino acids. The germline CDR1 and CDR2 sequences are DFQATT and SNEGSKA (reference sequence). Trimming cost V 0 bases and J 4 bases; bases outside gene matches: 8. DNA for the CDR3: TGCAGTGCTAGAGATTTAGAGGGGGCTCTCTATGGCTACACCTTC. Its protein product is CSARDLEGALYGYTF.

This clonotype was observed a few times. This chain connects TRBV7-8 to TRBJ2-1; the match to TRBD2 covers 8 bases. This CDR3 region has 21 residues. J lost 1 base, V lost 5 bases, and 22 bases had no gene match. CDR1 is SGHVS, CDR2 FQNEAQ, per germline. The CDR3 DNA is TGTGCCAGCAGCCCCCGAGGTTTCGGTAGCGGGGCCTCCCCTTCCTACAATGAGCAGTTCTTC. Protein sequence: CASSPRGFGSGASPSYNEQFF. Full variable domain (missing parts from reference TRBV7-8 and TRBJ2-1): GAGVSQSPRYKVAKRGQDVALRCDPISGHVSLFWYQQALGQGPEFLTYFQNEAQLDKSGLPSDRFFAERPEGSVSTLKIQRTQQEDSAVYLCASSPRGFGSGASPSYNEQFFGPGTRLTVL.

This sequence joins TRBV5-4 and TRBJ2-7; the D is unclear. The CDR3 has 12 amino acids. Trimming pared 1 base from V and 4 bases from J, leaving 6 bases between. Germline V gene data show CDR1 as SGHNT and CDR2 as YYREEE (reference sequence). The DNA of the CDR3 is TGTGCCAGCAGCTTGAATGGTTACGAGCAGTACGTC. Translating gives CASSLNGYEQYV.

The table lists this clonotype with a few counts. The CDR3, as DNA: TGTGCCAGCAGCTTAGGAGGACTAGCGGGAGGCGAGCAGTACTTC. Its translation is CASSLGGLAGGEQYF. V usage is TRBV7-9 and J usage is TRBJ2-7; 14 bases match TRBD2. The CDR3 is 15 residues long. The V segment lost 1 base and the J segment 6 bases; nucleotides outside the gene matches: 2. Germline V gene data show CDR1 as SEHNR and CDR2 as FQNEAQ (reference sequence).

This clonotype was recorded at least ten times. The chain combines TRBV12-3 or TRBV12-4 with TRBJ2-7; 7 nucleotides agree with TRBD1. Trimming cost V 4 bases and J 2 bases; bases outside gene matches: 8. This CDR3 region has 15 residues. The CDR3 nucleotides read TGTGCCAGCAGTTCCGTGAGGGGGCAACCCTACGAGCAGTACTTC. It is translated as CASSSVRGQPYEQYF.

This clonotype was observed a few times. The chain has TRBV7-6 and TRBJ2-7; D is ambiguous. The V end lost 5 bases, the J end lost 5 bases, and 13 bases lay between the germline ends. The CDR3 is 13 residues long. Germline CDR1 SGHVS, CDR2 FNYEAQ. The DNA for the CDR3 is TGTGCCAGCAGCGACCCTCGTGGCCACGAGCAGTACTTC. Its translation: CASSDPRGHEQYF.

The sample holds a few counts of this clonotype. The chain uses TRBV11-3 and TRBJ2-2, with TRBD2 matching 7 bases. Trimming at V came to 6 bases and at J to 5 bases, leaving 3 bases not matched to a gene. The germline V gene encodes CDR1 SGHNT and CDR2 YENEEA. This CDR3 is 13 amino acids long. The CDR3 nucleotides are TGTGCCAGCAGAACGGGAGGTACCGGGGAGCTGTTTTTT. Translated: CASRTGGTGELFF. The entire variable domain, with the rest obtained from reference TRBV11-3 and TRBJ2-2, is as follows: EAGVVQSPRYKIIEKKQPVAFWCNPISGHNTLYWYLQNLGQGPELLIRYENEEAVDDSQLPKDRFSAERLKGVDSTLKIQPAELGDSAVYLCASRTGGTGELFFGEGSRLTVL.

The table lists this clonotype with a few counts. The chain is built from TRBV7-9 and TRBJ2-5; 14 positions agree with TRBD2. CDR1 is SEHNR, CDR2 FQNEAQ, per germline (reference sequence). The CDR3 is 16 amino acids. V was clipped by 5 bases and J by 5 bases; unmatched bases: 7. The CDR3 DNA follows: TGTGCCAGCAGCCCCCTGGGACTAGCGGGAGAGGAGACCCAGTACTTC. Amino acids: CASSPLGLAGEETQYF.